A single sample is the source of the 21 T cell receptor beta chains below, sequenced in a study of T cell changes during pregnancy in multiple sclerosis. Libraries were prepared by immunoSEQ multiplex PCR; TCRdb keeps only in-frame clonotypes and omits some of them. The repertoire holds roughly 84,000 clones, approximately 92% seen once, with more than 1.1% in the top ten. The source was peripheral blood, collected in the third trimester of pregnancy. All receptors come from a female donor in good health, enrolled as a control in a pregnancy study.

The genes are TRBV6-1 and TRBJ1-1, with 8 bases fitting TRBD1. Trimming at V came to 5 bases and at J to 7 bases, leaving 9 bases not matched to a gene. This CDR3 has 14 residues. Per the germline V gene, CDR1 is MNHNS and CDR2 is SASEGT. CDR3 sequence: CASSQLTGDDEAFF. As DNA, the CDR3 is TGTGCCAGCAGTCAACTGACAGGGGACGATGAAGCTTTCTTT.

The chain has TRBV7-8 and TRBJ2-3, with TRBD2 as a possible D gene (5 bases). The CDR3 totals 14 residues. Trimming stripped 5 bases from V and 11 bases from J, with 20 bases between. Germline lookup yields CDR1 SGHVS and CDR2 FQNEAQ. CDR3 in DNA: TGTGCCAGCAGCCCCCAAGATAAGGAGGTAAAGCAGTATTTT. This translates into CASSPQDKEVKQYF.

The chain combines TRBV27 with TRBJ2-3, with 11 bases fitting TRBD2. With 8 bases clipped from V and 1 base from J, the junction kept 14 bases outside the gene matches. This CDR3 region has 18 residues. The germline V gene encodes CDR1 MNHEY and CDR2 SMNVEV (reference sequence). This CDR3 is CASRMWLAGGEGTDTQYF. The CDR3 nucleotides read TGTGCCAGCCGCATGTGGCTAGCGGGAGGCGAAGGCACAGATACGCAGTATTTT.

The rearrangement uses TRBV5-1 and TRBJ2-3; 14 bases are a match to TRBD2. This CDR3 region has 16 residues. Unmatched junction bases numbered 7, after V lost 0 bases and J lost 10 bases. Germline CDR1 and CDR2: SGHRS and YFSETQ. The CDR3 region has the DNA TGCGCCAGCAGCTTGGGGGGGACTAGCGGGAGTAACGCGCAGTATTTT. It codes for CASSLGGTSGSNAQYF.

This clone was observed once. The rearrangement uses TRBV6-5 and TRBJ2-2; D uncertain. In germline, CDR1 is MNHEY, CDR2 SVGAGI. Trimming shortened V by 0 bases and J by 6 bases, and 14 bases separated the two germline ends. The CDR3 is 16 residues long. The CDR3: CASSYSSPEYPGELFF. The CDR3 nucleotides read TGTGCCAGCAGTTACTCGAGTCCTGAGTACCCCGGGGAGCTGTTTTTT.

This chain joins TRBV15 and TRBJ2-1; 7 bases are a match to TRBD2. Germline trimming cut 4 bases from V and 7 bases from J; bases unmatched to any gene: 4. The germline gives CDR1 LNHNV, CDR2 YYDKDF (reference sequence). This CDR3 region has 13 residues. CDR3 sequence: CATSISRGNEQFF. The CDR3 region has the DNA TGTGCCACCAGCATCTCGCGGGGGAATGAGCAGTTCTTC.

The chain is built from TRBV5-1 and TRBJ1-4, with TRBD1 identical over 12 bases. CDR1 is SGHRS, CDR2 YFSETQ, per germline. This CDR3 spans 16 amino acids. V shed 4 bases, J shed 7 bases, and the junction held 8 bases outside the gene matches. The CDR3 coding sequence is TGCGCCAGCAGCCCCGGGACAGGGGGCGCGAGTGAAAAACTGTTTTTT. This codes for CASSPGTGGASEKLFF.

The chain joins TRBV15 to TRBJ2-7, with TRBD1 matching over 9 bases. The V segment lost 2 bases and the J segment 3 bases; nucleotides outside the gene matches: 5. The CDR3 is 15 amino acids. From germline, CDR1 is LNHNV and CDR2 YYDKDF (reference sequence). CDR3 in DNA: TGTGCCACCAGCAGACCAGGGACAGGGTACTACGAGCAGTACTTC. Translated, it gives CATSRPGTGYYEQYF.

The gene calls are TRBV29-1 and TRBJ2-3; D is possibly TRBD2 (6 bases). Trimming removed 5 bases at V and 1 base at J, with 10 bases between. This CDR3 contains 13 residues. Germline CDR1 SQVTM, CDR2 ANQGSEA. For the CDR3, the DNA is TGCAGCGTTCGTAGCGGAGGCACAGATACGCAGTATTTT. This encodes CSVRSGGTDTQYF.

The chain uses TRBV28 and TRBJ2-7, with D tentatively TRBD1 (6 bases). This CDR3 has 15 residues. CDR1 MDHEN and CDR2 SYDVKM come from the germline V gene. Deletions cut 1 base from V and 5 bases from J, with 15 bases between. This CDR3 is CASSLYGQPLHEQYF. In nucleotides, the CDR3 is TGTGCCAGCAGTTTATACGGACAGCCTCTGCACGAGCAGTACTTC.

The rearrangement joins TRBV28 to TRBJ2-7; D is possibly TRBD2 (5 bases). V was cut by 3 bases and J by 1 base, with 10 bases left in between. The CDR3 is 14 amino acids. Germline CDR1 reads MDHEN; CDR2 reads SYDVKM. The CDR3 bases are TGTGCCAGCAGTTTGGAGGAGCGTTCCTACGAGCAGTACTTC. Protein product: CASSLEERSYEQYF.

This CDR3 is CASSSRTGYGYTF. DNA for the CDR3: TGTGCCAGCAGTTCTAGGACAGGCTATGGCTACACCTTC. The chain recombines TRBV6-1 with TRBJ1-2; 7 bases are a match to TRBD1. Germline-derived CDR1 and CDR2 are MNHNS and SASEGT. V trimming: 5 bases; J trimming: 4 bases; junction bases outside the gene matches: 4. This CDR3 is built from 13 residues.

The chain recombines TRBV27 with TRBJ2-1; TRBD2 agrees at 9 bases. With V trimmed by 3 bases and J by 5 bases, 5 bases remained unmatched. The CDR3 totals 15 residues. Germline assignment: CDR1 MNHEY and CDR2 SMNVEV (reference sequence). CDR3 loop: CASSFLAGGNNEQFF. For the CDR3, the DNA is TGTGCCAGCAGTTTTCTTGCGGGAGGGAACAATGAGCAGTTCTTC.

The chain couples TRBV18 to TRBJ1-1, with 9 bases fitting TRBD1. Germline loops: CDR1 KGHSH, CDR2 LQKENI. The V segment lost 3 bases and the J segment 3 bases; nucleotides outside the gene matches: 5. CDR3 length equals 15 residues. The CDR3 loop reads CASSPSTGGDTEAFF. CDR3 nucleotides: TGTGCCAGCTCACCCTCGACAGGGGGGGACACTGAAGCTTTCTTT.

The chain uses TRBV19 and TRBJ1-4; D ambiguous. V shed 4 bases and J shed 5 bases, with 17 bases lying between them. Germline CDR1 and CDR2: LNHDA and SQIVND (reference sequence). The CDR3 has 16 residues. The CDR3 here is CASSRARGNENEKLFF. DNA of the CDR3: TGTGCCAGTAGTAGAGCCCGAGGGAACGAGAATGAAAAACTGTTTTTT. Looking up the rest from reference TRBV19 and TRBJ1-4 gives the full variable domain: DGGITQSPKYLFRKEGQNVTLSCEQNLNHDAMYWYRQDPGQGLRLIYYSQIVNDFQKGDIAEGYSVSREKKESFPLTVTSAQKNPTAFYLCASSRARGNENEKLFFGSGTQLSVL.

The rearrangement joins TRBV6-6 to TRBJ2-3; possibly TRBD2 for D (5 bases). CDR3 length: 13 amino acids. Trimming removed 2 bases from V and 6 bases from J, with 9 bases in between. Germline CDR1 and CDR2: MNHNY and SVGAGI (reference sequence). The CDR3 nucleotides read TGTGCCAGCAGTTACCGACTAATTGATACGCAGTATTTT. Translating gives CASSYRLIDTQYF.

This chain uses TRBV29-1 with TRBJ2-1; a possible D gene is TRBD2 (7 bases). Germline V gene lookup returns CDR1 SQVTM and CDR2 ANQGSEA. Between the trimmed V and J ends, which lost 6 bases and 14 bases, there was a span of 17 bases. CDR3 length equals 11 residues. The chain's CDR3 is CSVRGAGYEFF. The CDR3 DNA sequence: TGCAGCGTCCGGGGGGCGGGATACGAGTTCTTC.

The rearrangement joins TRBV6-5 to TRBJ1-4; TRBD1 agrees at 7 bases. The junction had 9 bases not matched to a gene; V was cut back by 6 bases and J by 5 bases. The V gene's germline CDR1 is MNHEY and CDR2 SVGAGI. CDR3 length: 15 residues. CDR3 nucleotide sequence: TGTGCCAGCAGCCCCAGGGGGTTCCCGAATGAAAAACTGTTTTTT. It codes for CASSPRGFPNEKLFF.

This chain connects TRBV6-5 to TRBJ2-7, with 9 bases matching TRBD2. Trimming took 0 bases from V and 0 from J; bases not matched to a gene: 0. CDR1 is MNHEY, CDR2 SVGAGI, per germline. CDR3 length: 15 residues. The CDR3 protein is CASSYSSGSSYEQYF. CDR3 DNA: TGTGCCAGCAGTTACTCTAGCGGGAGCTCCTACGAGCAGTACTTC.

This clone was observed once. The chain couples TRBV12-1 to TRBJ2-1; the D call TRBD2 from the table was never checked on the DNA. TRBV12-1 is deemed a pseudogene. This CDR3 contains 15 residues. The CDR3 loop reads CASPLEVSSYNEQFF. The CDR3 DNA follows: TGTGCCAGCCCCCTAGAGGTTAGCTCTTACAATGAGCAGTTCTTC.

This chain joins TRBV5-4 and TRBJ1-1, with D hard to call. Germline lookup yields CDR1 SGHNT and CDR2 YYREEE (reference sequence). Trimming took 1 base from V and 3 from J, leaving 7 bases between them. The CDR3 consists of 13 residues. CDR3 sequence reads: CASSLIQDTEAFF. CDR3 in DNA: TGTGCCAGCAGCTTGATCCAGGACACTGAAGCTTTCTTT.